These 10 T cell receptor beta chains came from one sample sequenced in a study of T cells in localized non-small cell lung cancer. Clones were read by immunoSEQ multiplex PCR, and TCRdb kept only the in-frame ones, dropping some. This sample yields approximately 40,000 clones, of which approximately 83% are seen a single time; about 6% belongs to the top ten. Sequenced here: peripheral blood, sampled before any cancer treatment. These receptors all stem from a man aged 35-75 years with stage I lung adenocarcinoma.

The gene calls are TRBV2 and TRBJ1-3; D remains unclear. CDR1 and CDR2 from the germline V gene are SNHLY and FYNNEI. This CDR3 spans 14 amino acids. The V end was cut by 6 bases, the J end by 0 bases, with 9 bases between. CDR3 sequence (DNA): TGTGCCAGCAGCAACACCTACTCTGGAAACACCATATATTTT. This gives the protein CASSNTYSGNTIYF.

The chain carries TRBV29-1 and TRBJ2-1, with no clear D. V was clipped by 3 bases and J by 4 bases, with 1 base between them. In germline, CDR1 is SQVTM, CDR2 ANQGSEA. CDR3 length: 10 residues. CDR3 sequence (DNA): TGCAGCGTTGAGTACAATGAGCAGTTCTTC. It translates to CSVEYNEQFF.

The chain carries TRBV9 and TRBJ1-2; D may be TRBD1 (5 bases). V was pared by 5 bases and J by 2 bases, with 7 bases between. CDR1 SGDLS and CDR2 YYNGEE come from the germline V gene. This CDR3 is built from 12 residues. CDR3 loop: CASSGTNYGYTF. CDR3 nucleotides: TGTGCCAGCAGTGGGACGAACTATGGCTACACCTTC.

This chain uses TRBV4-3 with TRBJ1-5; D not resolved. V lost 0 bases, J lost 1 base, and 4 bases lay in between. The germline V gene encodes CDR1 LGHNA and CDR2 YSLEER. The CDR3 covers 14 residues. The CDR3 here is CASSQEVSNQPQHF. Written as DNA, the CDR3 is TGCGCCAGCAGCCAAGAGGTCAGCAATCAGCCCCAGCATTTT.

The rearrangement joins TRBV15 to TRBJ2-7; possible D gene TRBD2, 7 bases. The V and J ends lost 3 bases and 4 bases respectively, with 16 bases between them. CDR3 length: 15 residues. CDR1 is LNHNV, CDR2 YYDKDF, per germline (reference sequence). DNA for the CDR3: TGTGCCACCAGCAGGACTAGCCAGGGGTTTTACGAGCAGTACTTC. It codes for CATSRTSQGFYEQYF.

As DNA, the CDR3 is TGTGCCAGCAGATCGACTAGCAGAAGCTACAATGAGCAGTTCTTC. Translation gives CASRSTSRSYNEQFF. This rearrangement joins TRBV14 to TRBJ2-1; TRBD2 agrees at 7 bases. The germline gives CDR1 SGHDN, CDR2 FVKESK. This CDR3 is 15 amino acids long. Trimming removed 6 bases from V and 3 bases from J; junction bases left unmatched: 8.

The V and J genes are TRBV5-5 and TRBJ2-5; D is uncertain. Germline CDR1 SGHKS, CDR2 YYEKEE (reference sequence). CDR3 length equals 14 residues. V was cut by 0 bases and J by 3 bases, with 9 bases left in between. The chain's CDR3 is CASSLVQLEETQYF. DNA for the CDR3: TGTGCCAGCAGCTTGGTGCAGCTGGAAGAGACCCAGTACTTC.

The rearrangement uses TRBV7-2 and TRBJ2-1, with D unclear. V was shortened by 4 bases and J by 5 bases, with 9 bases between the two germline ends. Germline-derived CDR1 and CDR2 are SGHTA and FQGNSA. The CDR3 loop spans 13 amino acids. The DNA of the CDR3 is TGTGCCAGCAGCTCCCCAGGACACAATGAGCAGTTCTTC. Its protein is CASSSPGHNEQFF.

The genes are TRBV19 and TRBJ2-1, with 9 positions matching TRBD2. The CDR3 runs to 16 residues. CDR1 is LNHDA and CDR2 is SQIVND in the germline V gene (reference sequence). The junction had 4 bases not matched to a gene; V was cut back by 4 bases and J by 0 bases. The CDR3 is CASSTYSGSSYNEQFF. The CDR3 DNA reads TGTGCCAGTAGTACCTATAGCGGGAGCTCCTACAATGAGCAGTTCTTC.

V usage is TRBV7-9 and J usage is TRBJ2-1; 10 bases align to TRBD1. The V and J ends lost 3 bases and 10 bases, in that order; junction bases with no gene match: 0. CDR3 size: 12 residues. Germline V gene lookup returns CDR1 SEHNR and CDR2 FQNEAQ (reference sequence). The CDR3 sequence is CASSLTGGEQFF. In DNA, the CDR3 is TGTGCCAGCAGCTTGACAGGGGGCGAGCAGTTCTTC. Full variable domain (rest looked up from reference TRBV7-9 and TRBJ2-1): DTGVSQNPRHKITKRGQNVTFRCDPISEHNRLYWYRQTLGQGPEFLTYFQNEAQLEKSRLLSDRFSAERPKGSFSTLEIQRTEQGDSAMYLCASSLTGGEQFFGPGTRLTVL.